The clone carrying this T cell receptor beta chain was found once. The antigen is not known. The data stem from a study of OX40 agonist ivuxolimab in advanced cancers. Anyone with autoimmune disease history or systemic immunosuppression was excluded. This CDR3 spans 11 amino acids. Germline CDR1 SGDLS, CDR2 YYNGEE. Trimming shortened V by 0 bases and J by 12 bases, and 7 bases separated the two germline ends. Produced via immunoSEQ multiplex PCR; TCRdb's table is partial and in-frame only. Here the sample spans around 46,000 clones, more than 80% being singletons. Study-level findings and limits: Certain nonresponding patients likewise had low normalized T-cell clonal expansion.

This clonotype originated in an adult with an advanced solid tumor such as melanoma, head and neck, liver or kidney cancer. This sequence joins TRBV9 and TRBJ2-1; D is ambiguous. The input for sequencing was CD4+ or CD8+ T cells sorted from blood, taken in a trial of the OX40 agonist ivuxolimab. The CDR3 protein is CASSVGERQFF. The CDR3 nucleotides read TGTGCCAGCAGCGTAGGGGAACGGCAGTTCTTC.